The source of this T cell receptor (beta chain) is a study of regulatory T cells in long-lasting Graves disease. With iRepertoire HTBI primers and Arm-PCR of CDR3 regions, TCR beta libraries were built. TCRdb redid the calling of the multiplex PCR reads with MiXCR, one entry per CDR3 protein. This sample has hundreds of thousands of distinct CDR3 sequences, with about 22% found just once. This clonotype was seen at least ten times. The antigen is unknown. Study conclusions and caveats: Newly diagnosed Graves' patients had higher TCR diversity than persistent ones.

The time point denotes: persistent/refractory GD, antithyroid drugs over 5 years with positive TRAb. RNA isolated from PBMCs was used to make the TCR library. This CDR3 has 13 residues. The germline V gene has CDR1 SGHDN and CDR2 FVKESK. V was shortened by 5 bases and J by 3 bases, with 10 bases between the two germline ends. The TCR comes from a female donor with Graves disease. This chain links TRBV14 with TRBJ1-1; maybe TRBD1 (6 bases). The sequenced sample was peripheral blood mononuclear cells (PBMCs), obtained when the disease was refractory, from a patient treated with antithyroid drugs. The CDR3 loop reads CASSRQEDTEAFF. The CDR3 nucleotides are TGTGCCAGCAGCAGACAGGAGGACACTGAAGCTTTCTTT.